This T cell receptor beta chain emerged from a study of blood T cell repertoires in COVID-19. Overall study context: COVID-19 samples, acute and convalescent, were from the United States, Italy and Spain. The analysed material was cDNA or gDNA that came from T cells, B-cell-depleted T cells, or PBMCs.

In the authors' methods: Researchers report that nucleated cell counts were estimated from reference gene primer amplification. TCRdb keeps only in-frame clones here, not all; method: immunoSEQ multiplex PCR. Clone size and V and J calls were adopted from that table, with D and trimming inferred from the DNA. This table holds some 77,000 clones, about 82% found once. The CDR3 runs 16 residues. Deletions cut 3 bases from V and 1 base from J, with 16 bases between. CDR1 is DFQATT and CDR2 is SNEGSKA in the germline V gene (reference sequence). The receptor's source is a woman in her fifties or sixties with acute or convalescent COVID-19. The V and J genes are TRBV20-1 and TRBJ2-4; D gene ambiguous. The sample consisted of peripheral blood. In DNA, the CDR3 is TGCAGTGCTAGTTTTAGAGAGGTTTGGGCCAAAAACATTCAGTACTTC. Translating gives CSASFREVWAKNIQYF.